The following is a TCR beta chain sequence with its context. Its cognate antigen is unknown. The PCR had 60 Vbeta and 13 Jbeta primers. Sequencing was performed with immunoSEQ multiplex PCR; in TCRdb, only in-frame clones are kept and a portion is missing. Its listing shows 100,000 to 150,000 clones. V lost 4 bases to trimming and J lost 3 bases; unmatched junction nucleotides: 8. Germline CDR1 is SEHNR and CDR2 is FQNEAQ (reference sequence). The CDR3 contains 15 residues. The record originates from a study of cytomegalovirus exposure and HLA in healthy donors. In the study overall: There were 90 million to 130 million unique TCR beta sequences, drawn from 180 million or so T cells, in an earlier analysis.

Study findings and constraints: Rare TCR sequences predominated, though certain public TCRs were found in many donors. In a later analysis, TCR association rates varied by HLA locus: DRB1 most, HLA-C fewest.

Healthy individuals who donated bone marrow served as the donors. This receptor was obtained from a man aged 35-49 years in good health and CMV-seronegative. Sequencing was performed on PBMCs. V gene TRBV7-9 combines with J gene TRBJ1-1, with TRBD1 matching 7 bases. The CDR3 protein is CASSSSTGLDTEAFF. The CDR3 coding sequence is TGTGCCAGCAGCTCCTCGACAGGGTTGGACACTGAAGCTTTCTTT.